This T cell receptor beta chain comes out of a study of blood T cell repertoires in COVID-19. Study as a whole: Donors in the United States, Italy and Spain gave samples during acute or convalescent COVID-19. PBMCs, B-cell-depleted T cells, or T cells provided the cDNA or gDNA that made up the material.

Per the original data handling: Reference gene primer amplification gave estimated nucleated cell counts. Measured with immunoSEQ multiplex PCR; TCRdb has only the in-frame clones, and not every one. For V, J and clone size, that table is used; D and trimming come from the DNA. The table shows tens of thousands of clones, with about 90% occurring only once. Trimming at V came to 5 bases and at J to 8 bases, leaving 15 bases not matched to a gene. CDR1 is MNHEY and CDR2 is SMNVEV in the germline V gene (reference sequence). The CDR3 loop spans 17 amino acids. Sequencing was carried out using peripheral blood. The chain uses TRBV27 and TRBJ1-6; 7 bases fit TRBD1. This TCR was recovered from a human donor in a cohort sampled during active COVID-19. CDR3 amino acids: CASSPTYPGQVDSPLHF. As DNA, the CDR3 is TGTGCCAGCAGTCCCACGTACCCCGGACAGGTAGATTCACCCCTCCACTTT.